The clone carrying this T cell receptor (beta chain) appeared once. This entry is derived from a study of blood T cell repertoires in COVID-19. Study in general: Sites across the United States, Italy and Spain contributed samples from acute and convalescent COVID-19.

Trimming cost V 7 bases and J 1 base; bases outside gene matches: 4. The CDR3 is 14 residues long. CDR1 is SNHLY and CDR2 is FYNNEI in the germline V gene. Study processing details: Scientists estimated how many nucleated cells there were by amplifying reference gene primers. Sequenced by immunoSEQ multiplex PCR; TCRdb stores in-frame clones only, minus some. V and J calls and clone size are those listed in that table; D and trimming were worked out from the DNA. The table shows a few hundred thousand clones, with about 88% occurring only once. The sequence was obtained from a woman between 50 and 59 years old who had been exposed to COVID-19. The chain is built from TRBV2 and TRBJ2-3; TRBD1 matches 8 bases. The sample comprised PBMCs or T cells enriched from blood (not recorded which). For the CDR3, the DNA is TGTGCCAGCAAGGACAGGGAGGGCACAGATACGCAGTATTTT. It yields the protein CASKDREGTDTQYF.